What follows are 8 T cell receptor beta chains derived from one specimen sequenced in a study of tumor-infiltrating lymphocytes in glioblastoma multiforme. TCR beta libraries were built from RNA through three nested multiplex PCR rounds using modified ARM-PCR. TCRdb analysed the multiplex PCR reads with MiXCR anew, one entry per CDR3 protein. The table lists roughly 13,000 distinct CDR3 sequences, around 60% of them singletons. What was sequenced was brain tumor tissue. Every receptor here comes from a male donor with glioblastoma.

Notes on this clonotype: One junction end does not reproduce the germline sequence, and a read error may be involved. This sequence joins TRBV4-2 and TRBJ2-7, with D possibly being TRBD2 (6 bases). In germline, CDR1 is LGHNA, CDR2 YNFKEQ. This CDR3 comprises 13 residues. CDR3 sequence (DNA): TGTGCCAGCAGCCGAGGCGGGAACTACGAGCAGTGCTTC. Translating gives CASSRGGNYEQCF.

V and J are TRBV29-1 and TRBJ2-5; 7 bases line up with TRBD2. This CDR3 is 15 amino acids long. Looked up from germline, CDR1 is SQVTM and CDR2 is ANQGSEA. The CDR3, as DNA: TGCAGTGCTGAATGGGAGGGGCAGAATCAAGAGACCCAGTACTTC. Translated, it gives CSAEWEGQNQETQYF.

A note on this clonotype: At one of its ends the junction is not consistent with the germline gene, which may arise from a read error. The chain joins TRBV29-1 to TRBJ2-1; D is possibly TRBD1 (6 bases). This CDR3 contains 15 residues. Germline CDR1 is SQVTM and CDR2 is ANQGSEA. The CDR3 loop is CGVGLVGGSHTEQFF. The CDR3 coding sequence is TGCGGCGTTGGGCTTGTTGGGGGCTCCCACACTGAGCAGTTCTTC.

By its share, this clonotype is medium-sized. The CDR3 is CASSTQWGGASAGNTIYF. CDR3 nucleotide sequence: TGTGCCAGCAGCACCCAGTGGGGGGGGGCGAGTGCTGGAAACACCATATATTTT. The rearrangement links TRBV12-3 or TRBV12-4 to TRBJ1-3, with D possibly TRBD1 on 6 matching bases. V lost 6 bases, J lost 2 bases, and 23 bases lay in between. The CDR3 length is 18 residues.

The rearrangement uses TRBV11-3 and TRBJ2-2, with 8 bases matching TRBD2. The CDR3 runs 16 residues. After removal of 4 bases from V and 12 bases from J, the junction contained 16 bases not matched to a gene. Germline lookup yields CDR1 SGHNT and CDR2 YENEEA. The CDR3 DNA follows: TGTGCCAGCAGCTCACCCTCGGGGGGGTACACCCGGAAGCTGTTTTTT. Its translation is CASSSPSGGYTRKLFF.

Remarks on this clonotype: The junction differs from germline at one of its ends, possibly a read error. V usage is TRBV6-6 and J usage is TRBJ2-1, with TRBD1 identical over 8 bases. The CDR3 length is 13 residues. Per the germline V gene, CDR1 is MNHNY and CDR2 is SVGAGI (reference sequence). CDR3 region: CVGSDRVGSEQFF. The CDR3 nucleotides read TGTGTCGGATCGGACAGGGTGGGGTCTGAGCAATTCTTC.

This clonotype appeared once. This chain connects TRBV20-1 to TRBJ2-1, with 7 bases identical to TRBD2. CDR3 length: 14 amino acids. In germline, CDR1 is DFQATT, CDR2 SNEGSKA (reference sequence). Losses at the gene ends were 1 base for V and 6 bases for J; bases not matched to a gene: 6. The CDR3 DNA is TGCAGTGCTAGAGGGGGACTAACGGCCAATGAGCAGTTCTTC. Translated: CSARGGLTANEQFF.

About this clonotype: Being one base from a much bigger clone, this may be a read error. J is TRBJ1-5 and V is TRBV2, with D perhaps TRBD1 (5 bases). CDR1 SNHLY and CDR2 FYNNEI come from the germline V gene. The CDR3 sequence is 17 residues long. This CDR3 reads CASSGDSISVGNQPRHF. The CDR3, as DNA: TGTGCCAGCAGTGGGGACTCCATCTCAGTAGGCAATCAGCCCCGGCATTTT.